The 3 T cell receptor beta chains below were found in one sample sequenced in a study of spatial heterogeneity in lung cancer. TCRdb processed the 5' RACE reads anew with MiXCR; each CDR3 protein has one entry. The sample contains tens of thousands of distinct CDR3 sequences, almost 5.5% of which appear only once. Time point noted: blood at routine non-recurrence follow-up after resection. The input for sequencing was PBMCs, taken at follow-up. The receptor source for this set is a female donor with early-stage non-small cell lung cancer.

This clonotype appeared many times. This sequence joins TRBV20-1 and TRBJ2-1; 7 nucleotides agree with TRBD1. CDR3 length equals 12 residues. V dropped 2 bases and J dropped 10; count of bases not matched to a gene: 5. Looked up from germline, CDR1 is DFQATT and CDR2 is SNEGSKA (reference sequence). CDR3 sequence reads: CSARTGDSEQFF. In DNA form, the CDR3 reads TGCAGTGCTAGAACAGGGGATAGCGAGCAGTTCTTC.

CDR3 amino acids: CASSQVIGVYEQFF. The CDR3 DNA sequence: TGTGCCAGCAGCCAAGTGATAGGGGTCTATGAGCAGTTCTTC. The genes are TRBV3-1 and TRBJ2-1; D is perhaps TRBD1 (5 bases). From germline, CDR1 is LGHDT and CDR2 YNNKEL (reference sequence). The CDR3 consists of 14 residues. Deletions cut 1 base from V and 8 bases from J, with 12 bases between.

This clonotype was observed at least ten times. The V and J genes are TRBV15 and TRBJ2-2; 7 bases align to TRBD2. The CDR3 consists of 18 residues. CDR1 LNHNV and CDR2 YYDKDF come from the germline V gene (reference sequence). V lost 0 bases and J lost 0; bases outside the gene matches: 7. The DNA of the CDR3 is TGTGCCACCAGCAGAGAGCGGGAGAGGACCGCGAACACCGGGGAGCTGTTTTTT. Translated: CATSRERERTANTGELFF.